These 20 T cell receptor beta chains were all obtained from the same sample, sequenced in a study of blood T cell repertoires in COVID-19. Generated by immunoSEQ multiplex PCR, the TCRdb table keeps only in-frame clones and is missing some. The data hold approximately 98,000 clones, with 88% observed a single time. Source material: peripheral blood. These receptors came from a human donor in a cohort sampled during active COVID-19.

The chain links TRBV27 to TRBJ2-3; TRBD2 aligns across 13 bases. Trimming at V came to 1 base and at J to 0 bases, leaving 4 bases not matched to a gene. CDR3 length equals 18 residues. Germline V gene sequence: CDR1 MNHEY, CDR2 SMNVEV (reference sequence). CDR3 sequence reads: CASSLLTSGRVSTDTQYF. The CDR3 DNA follows: TGTGCCAGCAGTTTATTAACTAGCGGGAGGGTTAGCACAGATACGCAGTATTTT.

V is TRBV15 and J is TRBJ2-7; D is perhaps TRBD2 (5 bases). The CDR3 covers 17 residues. Trimming took off 2 bases at V and 6 bases at J, with 23 bases between the two ends. Germline CDR1 LNHNV, CDR2 YYDKDF (reference sequence). In DNA, the CDR3 is TGTGCCACCAGCAGACCACGGGAAGCGACTGAACCACCCGAGCAGTACTTC. It translates to CATSRPREATEPPEQYF.

This clone was seen more than once but under ten times. This chain uses TRBV7-9 with TRBJ1-2; D is undetermined. V shed 7 bases and J shed 2 bases, with 14 bases lying between them. The CDR3 runs 14 residues. Germline CDR1 reads SEHNR; CDR2 reads FQNEAQ (reference sequence). CDR3: CASTLLGGNYGYTF. The CDR3 region has the DNA TGTGCCAGCACCCTACTCGGCGGGAACTATGGCTACACCTTC.

This clone is a singleton in its sample. This chain uses TRBV5-4 with TRBJ2-5; 8 bases line up with TRBD1. The DNA end is a closer match to TRBJ2-7, so the J assignment may be wrong. Germline CDR1 reads SGHNT; CDR2 reads YYREEE (reference sequence). CDR3 size: 14 residues. The CDR3 DNA reads TGTGCCAGCAGTTCTACAGGGGGCTCCTACGAGCAGTACTTC. Its translation: CASSSTGGSYEQYF.

The table lists this clone with a count of one. The chain carries TRBV7-3 and TRBJ1-2; a possible D gene is TRBD1 (6 bases). Trimming pared 3 bases from V and 3 bases from J, leaving 8 bases between. Germline loops: CDR1 SGHTA, CDR2 FQGTGA. The CDR3 runs to 13 residues. CDR3 residues: CASSLAGDYGYTF. The CDR3 nucleotides are TGTGCCAGCAGCTTGGCAGGGGACTATGGCTACACCTTC.

V is TRBV4-1 and J is TRBJ1-6; tentative D call: TRBD1 (6 bases). Trimming took 4 bases from V and 4 from J, leaving 17 bases between them. Germline loops: CDR1 MGHRA, CDR2 YSYEKL. CDR3 length: 17 amino acids. This CDR3 reads CASSPGQGGGYNSPLHF. Here the CDR3 DNA reads TGCGCCAGCAGCCCCGGGCAGGGAGGGGGTTATAATTCACCCCTCCACTTT.

The chain recombines TRBV2 with TRBJ1-5; 9 bases align to TRBD1. The CDR3 has 14 amino acids. V dropped 6 bases and J dropped 6; count of bases not matched to a gene: 6. CDR1 is SNHLY, CDR2 FYNNEI, per germline. The DNA of the CDR3 is TGTGCCAGCAGCCAACAGGGGGCGGGTCAGCCCCAGCATTTT. Translated: CASSQQGAGQPQHF.

The rearrangement joins TRBV27 to TRBJ2-1, with TRBD2 matching 10 bases. The V segment lost 2 bases and the J segment 2 bases; nucleotides outside the gene matches: 15. This CDR3 region has 20 residues. CDR1 MNHEY and CDR2 SMNVEV come from the germline V gene (reference sequence). This CDR3 reads CASSLTPRLAGVATYNEQFF. The CDR3 DNA sequence: TGTGCCAGCAGTTTAACCCCCCGGCTAGCGGGGGTGGCAACCTACAATGAGCAGTTCTTC.

The rearrangement uses TRBV28 and TRBJ2-7, with 11 bases lining up with TRBD1. The CDR3 has 17 residues. Germline V gives CDR1 MDHEN, CDR2 SYDVKM. Trimming cost V 7 bases and J 2 bases; bases outside gene matches: 13. The CDR3 loop is CASTTPSGGQGAYEQYF. CDR3 in DNA: TGTGCCAGCACCACCCCCTCAGGGGGACAGGGGGCCTACGAGCAGTACTTC.

The gene calls are TRBV11-3 and TRBJ2-7; D perhaps matches TRBD1 (6 bases). Germline CDR1 and CDR2: SGHNT and YENEEA. This CDR3 is built from 13 residues. Trimming took 5 bases from V and 1 from J, leaving 9 bases between them. DNA of the CDR3: TGTGCCAGCAGCCTGGACAGATCCTACGAGCAGTACTTC. Protein: CASSLDRSYEQYF.

The J gene is TRBJ2-5, the V gene TRBV24-1; the match to TRBD1 covers 7 bases. Trimming cost V 3 bases and J 5 bases; bases outside gene matches: 8. The CDR3 is 15 residues long. Germline loops: CDR1 KGHDR, CDR2 SFDVKD. The DNA for the CDR3 is TGTGCCACCAGTGATCCGAGACAGGGCGGGGAGACCCAGTACTTC. Amino acid sequence: CATSDPRQGGETQYF.

The gene calls are TRBV28 and TRBJ2-6; D perhaps matches TRBD1 (6 bases). The CDR3 is 15 residues long. The V gene lost 6 bases and the J gene lost 0 bases, with 9 bases spanning the gap. CDR1 and CDR2 (germline): MDHEN, SYDVKM. This chain's CDR3 is CASSEQGSGANVLTF. CDR3 nucleotides: TGTGCCAGCAGCGAACAGGGCTCTGGGGCCAACGTCCTGACTTTC.

The genes are TRBV28 and TRBJ1-5; 7 nucleotides agree with TRBD1. The ends lost 7 bases at V and 7 bases at J; junction bases unmatched: 13. CDR3 length equals 15 residues. The V gene's germline CDR1 is MDHEN and CDR2 SYDVKM. Here the CDR3 DNA reads TGTGCCAGCAATCCTGCCCGACAGGGCAGCCAGCCCCAGCATTTT. It encodes CASNPARQGSQPQHF.

The J gene is TRBJ1-5, the V gene TRBV29-1, with D unclear. The length of the CDR3 is 12 residues. Germline-derived CDR1 and CDR2 are SQVTM and ANQGSEA. The V end was cut by 4 bases, the J end by 0 bases, with 4 bases between. CDR3 DNA: TGCAGCGTTGCCAATAGCAATCAGCCCCAGCATTTT. The encoded protein is CSVANSNQPQHF.

The chain links TRBV19 to TRBJ1-5; tentatively, D is TRBD1 (5 bases). There are 14 residues in the CDR3. The V gene lost 5 bases and the J gene lost 6 bases, with 14 bases spanning the gap. In germline, CDR1 is LNHDA, CDR2 SQIVND (reference sequence). Here the CDR3 reads CASSSGDFGQPQHF. The DNA for the CDR3 is TGTGCCAGTAGTTCGGGGGACTTTGGTCAGCCCCAGCATTTT.

This chain connects TRBV7-9 to TRBJ2-1; D is undetermined. The CDR3 is made up of 16 amino acids. The ends were cut back, 3 bases at V and 1 base at J, with 13 bases in the middle. Germline V gene data show CDR1 as SEHNR and CDR2 as FQNEAQ (reference sequence). DNA for the CDR3: TGTGCCAGCAGCTTGGTCGTTCTACCATCCTACAATGAGCAGTTCTTC. Its translation: CASSLVVLPSYNEQFF.

This chain uses TRBV19 with TRBJ2-4; perhaps TRBD2 as D (6 bases). Germline assignment: CDR1 LNHDA and CDR2 SQIVND (reference sequence). With 5 bases removed from V and 7 bases from J, the gap between germline ends came to 15 bases. This CDR3 is 14 amino acids long. DNA for the CDR3: TGTGCCAGTAGTCAGGAGGGAATGGGTAACATTCAGTACTTC. It encodes CASSQEGMGNIQYF.

V and J are TRBV7-6 and TRBJ2-2; 11 bases are a match to TRBD2. After removal of 6 bases from V and 3 bases from J, the junction contained 0 bases not matched to a gene. The V gene's germline CDR1 is SGHVS and CDR2 FNYEAQ. The CDR3 extends over 14 amino acids. Written as DNA, the CDR3 is TGTGCCAGCAGGACTAGCGGGGACACCGGGGAGCTGTTTTTT. It translates to CASRTSGDTGELFF.

This sequence joins TRBV5-1 and TRBJ1-5; the match to TRBD1 covers 7 bases. This CDR3 contains 14 residues. Germline V gene data show CDR1 as SGHRS and CDR2 as YFSETQ. Trimming at V came to 3 bases and at J to 4 bases, leaving 4 bases not matched to a gene. For the CDR3, the DNA is TGCGCCAGCAGCTCTGGGACAGAAAATCAGCCCCAGCATTTT. It codes for CASSSGTENQPQHF.

Only a few counts were recorded for this clone. The chain has TRBV4-1 and TRBJ1-6, with 9 positions matching TRBD1. This CDR3 region has 17 residues. J was trimmed by 5 bases and V by 0 bases; bases with no gene match: 5. Per germline, CDR1 MGHRA and CDR2 YSYEKL. The CDR3 reads CASSQDHWTGDNSPLHF. The CDR3 DNA reads TGCGCCAGCAGCCAAGATCATTGGACAGGGGATAATTCACCCCTCCACTTT.